Below, one T cell receptor beta chain is given with its context. This sample was included in a study of patients and donors after allogeneic stem cell transplantation. TCRdb independently ran MiXCR on the RT-PCR reads; one entry per CDR3 protein. Of about 110,000 distinct CDR3 sequences listed, around 36% are singletons. The sequencing input was blood, either unsorted or a sorted T cell fraction (not recorded which). The source of this sequence is a human donor who was either an allogeneic HSCT recipient or a stem cell or donor lymphocyte infusion donor (not recorded which). It is not recorded whose cells these are; they may come from a transplant donor.

CDR3: CASRTGTAKGYTF. The CDR3 region has the DNA TGTGCCAGCAGAACCGGGACGGCTAAAGGCTACACCTTC. The chain is built from TRBV28 and TRBJ1-2; TRBD1 might be the D (5 bases). V was cut by 6 bases and J by 8 bases, with 16 bases left in between. The CDR3 runs to 13 residues. Germline V gene lookup returns CDR1 MDHEN and CDR2 SYDVKM.